This T cell receptor beta chain was documented in a study of shared clonotypes between healthy human individuals. Study context: Three plates were used per donor for CD4 naive, three for CD4 memory, two for CD8 naive and one for CD8 memory.

A note on this clone: The antigen is undetermined.

Terminally differentiated effector memory CD45RA+ cells were excluded from the naive CD8 cells, which were CD45RO-negative and positively selected for CCR7. Healthy HIV-negative adults with no recent acute infections or vaccinations were recruited as donors. Study-wide results and caveats: Investigators collected only blood, and repertoires in tissues likely differ.

The authors split each subset's genomic DNA evenly across several immunoSEQ plates. Method: immunoSEQ multiplex PCR; TCRdb's copy keeps in-frame clones and lacks some. The table has some 1,900,000 clones, over 85% seen once. The CDR3 runs to 15 residues. Germline trimming cut 5 bases from V and 0 bases from J; bases unmatched to any gene: 5. Germline CDR1 and CDR2: SEHNR and FQNEAQ (reference sequence). This clonotype was obtained from a man younger than 35 in good health. Source material: naive CD8+ T cells sorted from blood. The chain combines TRBV7-9 with TRBJ2-3, with 7 bases that match TRBD2. The CDR3 region has the DNA TGTGCCAGCAGCGCAGCGGGAATTAGCACAGATACGCAGTATTTT. This sequence encodes CASSAAGISTDTQYF.